This paragraph reports one T cell receptor beta chain. This sample is part of a study of human T cells and chemical hapten exposure. Study summary: DPC at 2% was the sensitizing agent, placed on 2 cm by 2 cm of upper inner arm skin. Epicutaneous patch tests delivered 0.01% DPC to the upper back, with evaluation at 6 days. TCR yields per sample varied mostly from small pooled library volume differences.

TCRdb used MiXCR to reprocess the RACE reads, holding one entry per CDR3 protein. The sample lists fewer than 200,000 distinct CDR3 sequences, 20% to 25% occurring once. Time point specified: patch test 1, 2 weeks after DPC sensitization. Treatment meaning: therapeutic diphenylcyclopropenone sensitization with weekly scalp DPC. Whole blood that had not been fractionated was the source of extracted total RNA. Losses at the gene ends were 8 bases for V and 8 bases for J; bases not matched to a gene: 8. This CDR3 has 15 residues. Germline values: CDR1 LGHDT, CDR2 YNNKEL (reference sequence). The material sequenced was whole blood, taken in connection with sensitization to the hapten diphenylcyclopropenone (DPC). This clonotype originated in a woman aged 50 to 60 with alopecia areata. Some clones in this sample may be carry-over from other donors' samples. This chain joins TRBV3-1 and TRBJ2-2; 13 bases are a match to TRBD2. The CDR3 loop is CASSGLAGVGGELFF. The CDR3 nucleotides are TGTGCCAGCTCAGGACTAGCGGGAGTAGGGGGGGAGCTGTTTTTT.